A selection of T cell receptor beta chains follows, all from one sample in a study of blood T cell repertoires in COVID-19. Assay: immunoSEQ multiplex PCR; the TCRdb copy retains only in-frame clones and omits some. The table lists more than 120,000 clones, over 65% of them singletons. Source material: peripheral blood. These receptors were obtained from a human donor in a cohort sampled during active COVID-19. CDR3s include the opening cysteine and the closing phenylalanine or tryptophan. D genes are given only for firm matches. Some rows have no size entry. The others give once, few or many, or a class for an expanded clone.

-	TRBV3-1/TRBV3-2	TRBJ2-7	-	13	TGTGCCAGCAGCTTCCGAACTGTAAACGAGCAGTACTTC	CASSFRTVNEQYF
-	TRBV19	TRBJ1-2	-	12	TGTGCCAGTAGTATACAGGGGTATGGCTACACCTTC	CASSIQGYGYTF
TRBD2	TRBV7-3	TRBJ2-1	-	13	TGTGCCAGCAGCCAGACTAGCGGGGTTAAGCAGTTCTTC	CASSQTSGVKQFF
-	TRBV27	TRBJ1-5	-	15	TGTGCCAGCATCTCACGGACAGCTTTGAATCAGCCCCAGCATTTT	CASISRTALNQPQHF
-	TRBV29-1	TRBJ2-5	-	13	TGCAGCGTTCGGCCCGCAGGGGGGGAGACCCAGTACTTC	CSVRPAGGETQYF
TRBD1	TRBV10-3	TRBJ2-1	once	15	TGTGCCATCAGTGAGGGACAGGCCTCCTACAATGAGCAGTTCTTC	CAISEGQASYNEQFF
TRBD2	TRBV7-3	TRBJ2-1	-	16	TGTGCCAGCAGCTTTGGCGGGGGTTCCACCTACAATGAGCAGTTCTTC	CASSFGGGSTYNEQFF
-	TRBV5-1	TRBJ1-6	-	15	TGCGCCAGCAGCTTGTCGGACACATTACGGTCACCCCTCCACTTT	CASSLSDTLRSPLHF
-	TRBV7-3	TRBJ2-1	-	15	TGTGCCAGCAGCCCCCAGAGTGGGGCCGGGAATGAGCAGTTCTTC	CASSPQSGAGNEQFF
-	TRBV5-1	TRBJ2-3	-	17	TGCGCCAGCAGCCACGGGGCGGGGGCAGGGACCACAGATACGCAGTATTTT	CASSHGAGAGTTDTQYF
-	TRBV15	TRBJ2-2	-	14	TGTGCCACCAGCAGAGTGGAGAACGCCGGGGAGCTGTTTTTT	CATSRVENAGELFF
-	TRBV30	TRBJ2-2	-	15	TGTGCCTGGAGTCGAGGAGCAGCGAACACCGGGGAGCTGTTTTTT	CAWSRGAANTGELFF
TRBD1	TRBV19	TRBJ1-1	-	19	TGTGCCTCAAAACGAAAGGGGGCTGGCACACCCACTATGAACACTGAAGCTTTCTTT	CASKRKGAGTPTMNTEAFF
-	TRBV7-9	TRBJ1-3	-	15	TGTGCCAGCAGTCGAGACAGGACCTCTGGGGGCACCATATATTTT	CASSRDRTSGGTIYF
TRBD1	TRBV9	TRBJ2-7	-	15	TGTGCCAGCAGCCCAGAGGGACAGGGCTTCTACGAGCAGTACTTC	CASSPEGQGFYEQYF
-	TRBV11-2	TRBJ1-2	few	15	TGTGCCAGCAGCTTAGATCCCGGTGCGAACTATGGCTACACCTTC	CASSLDPGANYGYTF
TRBD1	TRBV12-3/TRBV12-4	TRBJ1-2	-	12	TGTGCCAGCAGGTCGACAGGGTTCGGCTACACCTTC	CASRSTGFGYTF
TRBD2	TRBV29-1	TRBJ2-1	-	13	TGCAGCGTTGGACTAGCCGGTAATAATGAGCAGTTCTTC	CSVGLAGNNEQFF
TRBD1	TRBV30	TRBJ1-6	-	13	TGTGCCCTGGGCGGGACAGGGAATTCACCCCTCCACTTT	CALGGTGNSPLHF
TRBD1	TRBV6-5	TRBJ1-1	-	14	TGTGCCAGCAGACTGGACAGGCTTACCACTGAAGCTTTCTTT	CASRLDRLTTEAFF
-	TRBV7-9	TRBJ2-7	-	14	TGTGCCAGCAGCGGGGGGGACAGGCCCTACGAGCAGTACTTC	CASSGGDRPYEQYF
-	TRBV6-1	TRBJ1-4	-	17	TGTGCCAGCAGTGAGAGTCCGGGGGGGATGCCTAATGAAAAACTGTTTTTT	CASSESPGGMPNEKLFF
TRBD1	TRBV7-3	TRBJ2-3	-	14	TGTGCCAGCAGCTCCGGACAGGGAACAGATACGCAGTATTTT	CASSSGQGTDTQYF
TRBD1	TRBV19	TRBJ1-2	-	15	TGTGCCAGTAGTCGGGACAGGGTATTGAACTATGGCTACACCTTC	CASSRDRVLNYGYTF
-	TRBV7-2	TRBJ2-3	-	12	TGTGCCAGCAGCCCAAGCACAGATACGCAGTATTTT	CASSPSTDTQYF
-	TRBV27	TRBJ1-5	-	15	TGTGCCAGCAGTCGCCCTGGGGCTGGAAATCAGCCCCAGCATTTT	CASSRPGAGNQPQHF
-	TRBV9	TRBJ1-1	-	15	TGTGCCAGCAGCGTAGTCGAGCGAACGGGCAGGGTGGCTTTCTTT	CASSVVERTGRVAFF
TRBD1	TRBV2	TRBJ2-5	-	17	TGTGCCAGCAGTGTACGTGGGACAGGGGCCTCCGGAGAGACCCAGTACTTC	CASSVRGTGASGETQYF
-	TRBV29-1	TRBJ2-3	-	12	TGCAGCGCCGGAGGGAACACAGATACGCAGTATTTT	CSAGGNTDTQYF
-	TRBV23-1	TRBJ2-4	-	18	TGCGCCAGCAGTCTAACTCCCCAGGTCAGGCAGCCCAAAAACATTCAGTACTTC	CASSLTPQVRQPKNIQYF
-	TRBV5-1	TRBJ1-2	-	15	TGCGCCAGCAGCTTGGAACGCTCCAGGGACTATGGCTACACCTTC	CASSLERSRDYGYTF
-	TRBV19	TRBJ2-2	-	14	TGTGCCAGTAAGATGAGAGGGATGACCGGGGAGCTGTTTTTT	CASKMRGMTGELFF
TRBD1	TRBV27	TRBJ1-6	-	15	TGTGCCAGCAGTCAGGGACAGAGAAATAATTCACCCCTCCACTTT	CASSQGQRNNSPLHF
TRBD2	TRBV20-1	TRBJ2-7	-	15	TGCAGTGCTAGTAAAACGCGGGGGGGCCGTTACGAGCAGTACTTC	CSASKTRGGRYEQYF
-	TRBV5-1	TRBJ2-7	-	15	TGCGCCAGCAGCTTGGAGGGCGTCAGGGGCCACGAGCAGTACTTC	CASSLEGVRGHEQYF
TRBD2	TRBV9	TRBJ2-3	-	16	TGTGCCAGCAGCGCCTCCGGGGGGGCTAGCACAGATACGCAGTATTTT	CASSASGGASTDTQYF
-	TRBV1	TRBJ2-4	-	17	TGCACCAGCAGTTTCGGACTAGCGGGAGGGCCGGTGGACATTCAGTACTTC	CTSSFGLAGGPVDIQYF
TRBD1	TRBV10-2	TRBJ2-2	-	16	TGCGCCAGCTGCTTGGACAGGGGGCGAAGCACCGGGGAGCTGTTTTTT	CASCLDRGRSTGELFF
TRBD1	TRBV11-2	TRBJ2-3	-	15	TGTGCCAGCAGCTTAGCTTCCGACAGGGGGGGCACGCAGTATTTT	CASSLASDRGGTQYF
TRBD2	TRBV7-9	TRBJ2-5	-	15	TGTGCCAGCAGATCGACTAGCGGATCCCAAGAGACCCAGTACTTC	CASRSTSGSQETQYF
TRBD1	TRBV29-1	TRBJ1-1	-	13	TGCAGCGTACACAGGGGGCGCAGCACTGAAGCTTTCTTT	CSVHRGRSTEAFF
TRBD2	TRBV9	TRBJ2-3	-	16	TGTGCCAGCAGCGTATCAGCGGGGGGACGAGAAGATACGCAGTATTTT	CASSVSAGGREDTQYF
TRBD1	TRBV3-1/TRBV3-2	TRBJ1-1	-	14	TGTGCCAGCAGCCGGAGGGACAGGGACGCTGAAGCTTTCTTT	CASSRRDRDAEAFF
TRBD1	TRBV29-1	TRBJ2-1	-	15	TGCAGCGTTGGGATCGGGACAGTTACCTACAATGAGCAGTTCTTC	CSVGIGTVTYNEQFF
-	TRBV12-3/TRBV12-4	TRBJ1-2	-	13	TGTGCCAGCAGCGCACAGTTTTCGGATGGCTACACCTTC	CASSAQFSDGYTF
-	TRBV19	TRBJ2-2	few	15	TGTGCCAGTAGTATTTCGTCAGAAAACACCGGGGAGCTGTTTTTT	CASSISSENTGELFF
TRBD1	TRBV20-1	TRBJ2-1	-	15	TGCAGTGCTAGTGACAGGGGATTCTCCTACAATGAGCAGTTCTTC	CSASDRGFSYNEQFF
TRBD1	TRBV2	TRBJ1-2	-	13	TGTGCCAGCAGTCGACAGGGTGGATGGGGCTACACCTTC	CASSRQGGWGYTF
TRBD1	TRBV7-9	TRBJ2-5	-	15	TGTGCCAGCAGCGCCCGACAGGGGGCGGAAGAGACCCAGTACTTC	CASSARQGAEETQYF
-	TRBV6-5	TRBJ1-1	-	14	TGTGCCAGCAGTCCCGGTTCCGCCTCTTCTGAAGCTTTCTTT	CASSPGSASSEAFF
-	TRBV15	TRBJ2-1	-	16	TGTGCCACCAGCAGGGACCGGGACACGAGATACAATGAGCAGTTCTTC	CATSRDRDTRYNEQFF
TRBD2	TRBV6-1	TRBJ2-2	-	21	TGTGCCAGCAGTGAAGTTGTCCACCAGCGGGGGGGCCGAATAGTCACCGGGGAGCTGTTTTTT	CASSEVVHQRGGRIVTGELFF
TRBD1	TRBV30	TRBJ1-2	-	9	TGTGGGACAGGAGATGGCTACACCTTC	CGTGDGYTF
TRBD2	TRBV28	TRBJ2-3	-	17	TGTGCCAGCAGTGCGCCAGGTAGCGGGGGGTCCACAGATACGCAGTATTTT	CASSAPGSGGSTDTQYF
-	TRBV7-9	TRBJ1-1	-	14	TGTGCCAGCAGCTTAGAAGTTCGGGACACTGAAGCTTTCTTT	CASSLEVRDTEAFF